The clone carrying this TCR beta chain was detected only once. Its antigen is undetermined. The record originates from a study of cytomegalovirus exposure and HLA in healthy donors. The CDR3 spans 13 residues. CDR1 ENHRY and CDR2 SYGVKD come from the germline V gene. Trimming left V 5 bases short and J 9 bases short, with 14 bases between. Researchers ran the PCR with 60 Vbeta and 13 Jbeta primers. The repertoire was sequenced with immunoSEQ multiplex PCR; TCRdb's copy has only in-frame clones and lacks some. The sample holds about 160,000 clones, approximately 80% seen once. Study findings and constraints: The classifier reportedly diagnosed cytomegalovirus status with high sensitivity and specificity. According to the study, roughly 160 TCR beta chains were cytomegalovirus-associated. After further analysis at a later stage, 16,951 TCR beta sequences were associated with HLA alleles at 0.05 false discovery rate.

The rearrangement links TRBV10-3 to TRBJ2-1; possible D gene TRBD1, 6 bases. This receptor was obtained from a woman aged 25-40 years in good health and CMV-seropositive. Source material: PBMCs. CDR3 sequence: CAISILQGFEQFF. In DNA, the CDR3 is TGTGCCATCAGTATACTACAGGGATTTGAGCAGTTCTTC.